This T cell receptor beta chain was documented in a study of cytomegalovirus exposure and HLA in healthy donors. Researchers ran the PCR with 60 Vbeta and 13 Jbeta primers. Method: immunoSEQ multiplex PCR; TCRdb's copy keeps in-frame clones and lacks some. The sample includes some 140,000 clones, approximately 90% of them seen just once. The CDR3 consists of 14 residues. In germline, CDR1 is SGHVS, CDR2 FQNEAQ. V lost 0 bases to trimming and J lost 4 bases, with 8 bases between them. This clone was counted once. Its matching antigen is unknown. Findings and caveats of the study: Altogether, more than 150 TCR beta chains were recorded as cytomegalovirus-associated. TCR beta sequences reportedly predicted the HLA-A and HLA-B alleles of most subjects accurately. In a later analysis, a missense DCLRE1C variant was linked to TCR beta V- and J-gene trimming. Highest at DRB1 and lowest at HLA-C, TCR association rates differed among HLA loci in a later analysis.

Input material: PBMCs. The rearrangement uses TRBV7-8 and TRBJ2-3; no firm D call. The receptor was derived from a woman aged 30 to 39 in good health and CMV-seronegative. The CDR3, as DNA: TGTGCCAGCAGCTTAGCTGCGAGTTCAGATACGCAGTATTTT. This sequence encodes CASSLAASSDTQYF.